This T cell receptor beta chain is from a study of blood T cell repertoires in COVID-19 (dated by TCRdb to 2020 to 2022). Notes on the research overall: Samples covering the acute and convalescent phases of COVID-19 were provided by collaborators in the United States, Italy and Spain. The material from the prospective study consisted of cDNA or gDNA derived from T cells, B-cell-depleted T cells, or PBMCs. Subjects who had been exposed to COVID-19, were actively infected with it, or had recovered from it provided the deeply sampled blood TCRbeta repertoires that made up the dataset. The repertoires were released in a freely available public database intended as a resource for research on the immune response to SARS-CoV-2. Samples were obtained from the ongoing ImmuneRACE study (first 160 participants) and from over 1,000 subjects provided by 6 global collaborators. The sample metadata nearly always contained a de-identified subject ID, COVID-19 status, age in years and sex. Where available, HLA class I and class II types were taken from metadata supplied by the sample provider and were not determined by assay-based typing. Overall study results and their limits: How much clinical and demographic metadata was included differed by source and by participant, and the metadata was provided uncurated.

Collaborating institutions collected whole blood in K2EDTA tubes following their own protocols. For TCRbeta analysis, collaborators shipped samples as frozen whole blood, isolated PBMCs, or DNA extracted from either of those sample types. As regards this clone: This receptor's antigen is unknown. No quality values exist for individual bases; no much larger clone is one base distant.

TCRbeta CDR3 regions were amplified from genomic DNA by means of the immunoSEQ Assay, a bias-controlled multiplex PCR. The authors' pipeline ran thus. Within the assay, amplification of reference gene primers was used to estimate how many nucleated cells each sample contained. To quantify the absolute abundance of each unique TCRbeta CDR3 rearrangement, sequence reads were collapsed and filtered. For each sample, productive Simpson clonality was calculated by taking the square root of Simpson's diversity index across productive rearrangements. The source is immuneACCESS, and TCRdb retained only in-frame sequences with V and J called. Part of the clones is not carried over; for the studies checked, unresolved V genes explain less than half of this, and the remainder is unexplained. Clone size and the V and J calls come from that table; the DNA yielded D and trimming. The sample has about 150,000 clones on record, 60% to 85% of them singletons. The ten largest make up around 1.7% of the sample.

From its cysteine to its phenylalanine, the CDR3 spans 15 amino acids. Only the CDR3 DNA stays, 45 bases, in frame from base 1. CDR1 SGHNT and CDR2 YYREEE are derived from the germline V gene (reference sequence). Ends trimmed: V by 5 bases, J by 1 base; bases unmatched to a gene: 5. The specimen was peripheral blood. The clonotype was recovered from a man older than 75 with acute or convalescent COVID-19. In this chain, TRBV5-4 is recombined with TRBJ2-1, with 8 bases in between that match TRBD2. CDR3 loop: CASSSGGPSYNEQFF. The DNA sequence follows: TGTGCCAGCAGTTCGGGGGGGCCGTCCTACAATGAGCAGTTCTTC.